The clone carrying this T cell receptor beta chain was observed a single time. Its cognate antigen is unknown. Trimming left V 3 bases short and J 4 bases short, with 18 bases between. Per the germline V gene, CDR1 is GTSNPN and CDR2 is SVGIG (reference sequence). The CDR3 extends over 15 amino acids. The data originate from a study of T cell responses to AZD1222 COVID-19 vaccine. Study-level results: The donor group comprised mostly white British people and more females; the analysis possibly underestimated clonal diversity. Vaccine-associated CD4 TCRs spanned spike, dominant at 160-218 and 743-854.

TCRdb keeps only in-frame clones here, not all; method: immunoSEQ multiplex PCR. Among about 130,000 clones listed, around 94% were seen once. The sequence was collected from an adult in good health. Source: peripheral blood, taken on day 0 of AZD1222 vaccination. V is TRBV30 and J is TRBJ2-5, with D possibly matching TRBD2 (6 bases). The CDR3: CAWSLLGGAGETQYF. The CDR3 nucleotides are TGTGCCTGGAGCCTCCTGGGCGGGGCGGGAGAGACCCAGTACTTC.